These 7 T cell receptor beta chains share one sample of origin, sequenced in a study of blood T cell repertoires in COVID-19. The protocol was immunoSEQ multiplex PCR, while the TCRdb copy is restricted to in-frame clones and leaves out a portion. Of hundreds of thousands of clones in the sample, around 81% are singletons; the top ten hold less than 4.5%. Sample: peripheral blood. These receptors originate from a woman aged 45-65 years with active or convalescent COVID-19.

V usage is TRBV7-8 and J usage is TRBJ1-1; weak D call: TRBD1 (6 bases). Trimming cost V 0 bases and J 1 base, with 12 bases left between them. In germline, CDR1 is SGHVS, CDR2 FQNEAQ. The CDR3 runs 16 residues. CDR3 residues: CASSLALWGQNTEAFF. The CDR3 DNA sequence: TGTGCCAGCAGCTTAGCCCTGTGGGGGCAGAACACTGAAGCTTTCTTT.

This clone appeared a few times. This chain links TRBV7-9 with TRBJ2-1; 7 bases match TRBD1. Per the germline V gene, CDR1 is SEHNR and CDR2 is FQNEAQ (reference sequence). The CDR3 runs to 14 residues. The V and J ends lost 1 base and 6 bases, in that order; junction bases with no gene match: 3. The CDR3 DNA is TGTGCCAGCAGCTTAGAGGGACAGAGCAATGAGCAGTTCTTC. Translated, it gives CASSLEGQSNEQFF. The full variable domain, its missing parts supplied by reference TRBV7-9 and TRBJ2-1, is DTGVSQNPRHKITKRGQNVTFRCDPISEHNRLYWYRQTLGQGPEFLTYFQNEAQLEKSRLLSDRFSAERPKGSFSTLEIQRTEQGDSAMYLCASSLEGQSNEQFFGPGTRLTVL.

This clone turned up a few times. CDR3 amino acids: CASSGGGTDTQYF. The CDR3 region has the DNA TGTGCCAGCAGTGGGGGAGGGACAGATACGCAGTATTTT. V and J are TRBV2 and TRBJ2-3; 7 bases are shared with TRBD2. Germline-derived CDR1 and CDR2 are SNHLY and FYNNEI. The CDR3 runs 13 residues. V was pared by 4 bases and J by 3 bases, with 1 base of the junction left unmatched.

The count of this clone is one. The chain has TRBV5-6 and TRBJ2-7, with 9 bases aligning to TRBD2. The V gene's germline CDR1 is SGHDT and CDR2 YYEEEE. The CDR3 is 18 amino acids. The V and J ends lost 2 bases and 2 bases, in that order; junction bases with no gene match: 14. The CDR3 DNA reads TGTGCCAGCAGCTTATTACAGGGCACGGCTAGCGGGGCCTACGAGCAGTACTTC. Translating gives CASSLLQGTASGAYEQYF.

The CDR3 DNA reads TGTGCCAGCAGGAAGGGGGAGGGCTTCTACGAGCAGTACTTC. Translating it yields CASRKGEGFYEQYF. V and J are TRBV2 and TRBJ2-7; tentatively, D is TRBD2 (7 bases). CDR1 SNHLY and CDR2 FYNNEI come from the germline V gene. This CDR3 contains 14 residues. The V and J ends lost 6 bases and 3 bases respectively, with 15 bases between them.

This clone is a singleton in its sample. The chain recombines TRBV28 with TRBJ2-7, with 7 bases matching TRBD2. The junction had 9 bases not matched to a gene; V was cut back by 8 bases and J by 5 bases. This CDR3 is 13 amino acids long. CDR1 is MDHEN, CDR2 SYDVKM, per germline. For the CDR3, the DNA is TGTGCCAGCTGGGGGAGGGTTCGCCACGAGCAGTACTTC. Translation gives CASWGRVRHEQYF.

This chain's CDR3 is CASSPPRRLALASYEQYF. The DNA of the CDR3 is TGTGCCAGCAGCCCCCCCCGCCGACTAGCGCTAGCCTCCTACGAGCAGTACTTC. The rearrangement joins TRBV3-1 (or the pseudogene TRBV3-2) to TRBJ2-7, with 8 bases that match TRBD2. Germline values: CDR1 LGHDT, CDR2 YNNKEL (reference sequence). Trimming removed 4 bases from V and 0 bases from J; junction bases left unmatched: 14. The CDR3 has 18 residues.